This entry lists 2 T cell receptor beta chains sequenced from one sample in a study of beta chain features in type 1 diabetes. Study-level results: In all four CD4+ subsets, TCRB CDR3 length was significantly, moderately reduced in type 1 diabetes.

Every isolated RNA sample was fully reverse transcribed, so sequencing captured expressed TCRB transcripts. Measured with immunoSEQ multiplex PCR; TCRdb has only the in-frame clones, and not every one. The profile shows approximately 150,000 clones, about an eighth of them singletons. Their cognate antigens are unknown. Source material: central memory CD4+ T cells from blood. Receptors were obtained from a man aged 18 to 29 with type 1 diabetes.

The chain is built from TRBV5-1 and TRBJ2-3, with D unresolved. Germline V lookup: CDR1 SGHRS, CDR2 YFSETQ. Deletions cut 1 base from V and 0 bases from J, with 6 bases between. The length of the CDR3 is 14 residues. DNA of the CDR3: TGCGCCAGCAGCTTGTCCTCTAGCACAGATACGCAGTATTTT. Translation gives CASSLSSSTDTQYF.

In this sample, this clone turned up a few times. This chain links TRBV29-1 with TRBJ2-5; D is unclear. Germline-derived CDR1 and CDR2 are SQVTM and ANQGSEA. The length of the CDR3 is 13 residues. V was clipped by 4 bases and J by 7 bases, with 16 bases between them. The CDR3 DNA follows: TGCAGCGTTGTTTTACCCCCCTCGGGGACCCAGTACTTC. This sequence encodes CSVVLPPSGTQYF. The whole variable domain, filled in from reference TRBV29-1 and TRBJ2-5, reads SAVISQKPSRDICQRGTSLTIQCQVDSQVTMMFWYRQQPGQSLTLIATANQGSEATYESGFVIDKFPISRPNLTFSTLTVSNMSPEDSSIYLCSVVLPPSGTQYFGPGTRLLVL.